This entry features one T cell receptor beta chain sequence. This clonotype has at least ten counts. Its antigen is not yet known. Base-call qualities are not available, and no considerably larger clone is one nucleotide away. Based on the germline V gene, the CDR1 and CDR2 sequences are SGHTA and FQGNSA. V is trimmed back by 9 bases and J by 4 bases, and the junction contains 9 bases that no gene match accounts for. Taken from cysteine to phenylalanine, the CDR3 has 14 residues. Left in the record is the CDR3 DNA by itself, 42 bases read in frame from the first base. This record belongs to a study of T cells after yellow fever vaccination (dated 2019 in TCRdb). Context from the whole study: The SMART-Seq v4 Ultra Low Input RNA kit was used to prepare libraries from fractions with low cell numbers. Bulk TCR alpha and beta repertoires were sequenced longitudinally to track T-cell clones before and after primary and booster YFV17D yellow fever vaccination. Two healthy male donors made up the cohort, one aged 18 to 29 years and the other aged 30 to 40 years. Blood samples were taken at several timepoints before and after primary and secondary immunization, and bulk PBMC replicates and cell subsets were isolated.

TCR cDNA was synthesized by 5'RACE template switching, which introduced a universal primer site and unique molecular identifiers. Priming for cDNA synthesis came from both the TCR alpha and TCR beta constant segments. Libraries were amplified in two PCR steps, with sample barcodes and sequencing adapters added in the second step. Sequencing of libraries was done on Illumina HiSeq 2500 (2x100 bp) or NovaSeq (2x150 bp). The paper's data handling went like this. Demultiplexing of reads and collapsing into UMI consensus sequences were performed with MIGEC, and V(D)J alignment was carried out with MiXCR. Vaccine-responding clonotypes were identified with edgeR using replicate PBMC samples, with FDR below 0.01 and a log2 fold change above 5 up to day 15 being required. Each bulk clonotype was labeled CD4 or CD8 based on which sequenced repertoire, CD4 or CD8, contained the clonotype at higher abundance. Clones were called with MiXCR by TCRdb after fastp trimmed the public reads at Q25, and only in-frame beta chains were retained. Each record represents a unique CDR3 protein, reported with the most common genes and DNA among its rows. The V and J calls were determined by TCRdb, not by the authors. The sample includes 95,000 to 150,000 distinct CDR3 sequences, with more than 6.5% observed a single time. In total, the top ten clones hold 2.5% of the sample.

What the work shows at the level of the full study, not this receptor alone: After the booster, most of the clones that had expanded following primary vaccination were detected again (almost 98% of CD4 and around 90% of CD8), which suggests that memory was broadly maintained. The secondary T-cell response was found to be weaker but faster than the primary response, with a peak reached on day 5 rather than on day 15. Because the study included only two donors, the extent to which the findings can be generalized is limited. FACS-sorted repertoires could contain abundant contaminating clonotypes from the bulk population, so computational filtering was required. A small fraction of clonotypes appeared in both the CD4 and CD8 compartments, likely as a result of convergent recombination.

In light of the paper, this sample's treatment or condition label describes: live attenuated yellow fever vaccine strain. A standard Ficoll-Paque protocol was used to isolate PBMCs from peripheral blood. CD4 and CD8 T-cell fractions were isolated with Dynabeads CD4 and CD8 positive selection kits. TriZol was used to extract RNA from bulk PBMCs, from CD4 and CD8 fractions, and from dextramer-positive and dextramer-negative fractions. This TCR was recovered from a young man who received the YFV17D yellow fever vaccine. The chain couples TRBV7-2 to TRBJ2-1; 7 bases in between match TRBD1. The material sequenced was CD4+ T cells sorted from PBMCs, taken 9 to 11 days after the first yellow fever vaccination. The CDR3 protein: CASRRQGSYNEQFF. The nucleotides read TGTGCCAGTCGGCGACAGGGATCGTACAATGAGCAGTTCTTC.